One and the same sample provided the 10 T cell receptor beta chains below, sequenced in a study of blood T cell repertoires in COVID-19. Sequenced by immunoSEQ multiplex PCR; TCRdb stores in-frame clones only, minus some. The profile shows under 200,000 clones, around 82% of them singletons. Source material: PBMCs or T cells enriched from blood (not recorded which). The source of these receptors is a man aged 60-69 years who had recovered from COVID-19.

This chain uses TRBV2 with TRBJ2-1, with TRBD2 matching over 7 bases. The CDR3 has 13 amino acids. CDR1 is SNHLY, CDR2 FYNNEI, per germline. With 11 bases clipped from V and 6 bases from J, the junction kept 10 bases outside the gene matches. The CDR3 loop reads CAGGVGYGNEQFF. The CDR3 DNA sequence: TGTGCCGGGGGGGTGGGCTACGGCAATGAGCAGTTCTTC.

The V call is TRBV5-1, the J call TRBJ1-1; TRBD1 matches at 7 bases. Germline V lookup: CDR1 SGHRS, CDR2 YFSETQ. V shed 5 bases, J shed 10 bases, and the junction held 11 bases outside the gene matches. The CDR3 runs 13 residues. DNA of the CDR3: TGCGCCAGCAGACCTGACAGGGTATTGGTAGCTTTCTTT. Protein sequence: CASRPDRVLVAFF.

V is TRBV5-8 and J is TRBJ2-1; 9 bases fit TRBD2. This CDR3 is 17 amino acids long. V dropped 4 bases and J dropped 7; count of bases not matched to a gene: 15. The germline V gene has CDR1 SGHTS and CDR2 YDEGEE. CDR3 sequence reads: CASSAPGLARGGNEQFF. The CDR3 region has the DNA TGTGCCAGCAGCGCACCGGGACTAGCACGGGGTGGTAATGAGCAGTTCTTC.

J is TRBJ1-2 and V is TRBV3-1 (or the pseudogene TRBV3-2); D not resolved. V was cut by 0 bases and J by 6 bases, with 11 bases left in between. The CDR3 covers 14 residues. Germline assignment: CDR1 LGHDT and CDR2 YNNKEL (reference sequence). In DNA form, the CDR3 reads TGTGCCAGCAGCCAAGAGGTGACGGGAGATGGCTACACCTTC. It specifies CASSQEVTGDGYTF.

This clone was seen just once. The chain joins TRBV10-3 to TRBJ2-5; TRBD2 aligns across 8 bases. The V gene's germline CDR1 is ENHRY and CDR2 SYGVKD. The CDR3 consists of 14 residues. V dropped 4 bases and J dropped 5; count of bases not matched to a gene: 6. CDR3 bases: TGTGCCATCAGTGCCCGGGGGGGCCGCGAGACCCAGTACTTC. This sequence encodes CAISARGGRETQYF.

The CDR3 protein is CASTLQGTGKETQYF. The CDR3 DNA is TGCGCCAGCACCTTACAGGGGACCGGAAAAGAGACCCAGTACTTC. The chain couples TRBV5-1 to TRBJ2-5; 7 nucleotides align to TRBD1. Germline V gives CDR1 SGHRS, CDR2 YFSETQ. The V and J ends lost 6 bases and 3 bases, in that order; junction bases with no gene match: 11. There are 15 residues in the CDR3.

This clone was observed a few times. V and J are TRBV19 and TRBJ1-1; the match to TRBD1 covers 9 bases. The length of the CDR3 is 13 residues. The ends lost 6 bases at V and 9 bases at J; junction bases unmatched: 8. The germline gives CDR1 LNHDA, CDR2 SQIVND (reference sequence). The CDR3 nucleotides are TGTGCCAGTAGAGACAGGGGGATTAACCAAGCTTTCTTT. Amino acid sequence: CASRDRGINQAFF. The whole variable domain, filled in from reference TRBV19 and TRBJ1-1, reads DGGITQSPKYLFRKEGQNVTLSCEQNLNHDAMYWYRQDPGQGLRLIYYSQIVNDFQKGDIAEGYSVSREKKESFPLTVTSAQKNPTAFYLCASRDRGINQAFFGQGTRLTVV.

This clone was seen a few times. The chain employs TRBV5-4 and TRBJ2-7; D not resolved. Trimming stripped 0 bases from V and 5 bases from J, with 18 bases between. The CDR3 runs to 16 residues. Germline values: CDR1 SGHNT, CDR2 YYREEE (reference sequence). The CDR3 bases are TGTGCCAGCAGCTTGGCCTCTGGTTCTCTGAGGCACGAGCAGTACTTC. It translates to CASSLASGSLRHEQYF.

V usage is TRBV27 and J usage is TRBJ1-2; 7 bases match TRBD1. V dropped 5 bases and J dropped 5; count of bases not matched to a gene: 5. CDR3 size: 13 residues. The germline V gene encodes CDR1 MNHEY and CDR2 SMNVEV (reference sequence). CDR3 loop: CASSPTGKYGYTF. For the CDR3, the DNA is TGTGCCAGCAGTCCGACAGGGAAGTATGGCTACACCTTC.

This chain connects TRBV28 to TRBJ2-7; 9 bases map to TRBD1. The CDR3 is 14 residues long. Germline values: CDR1 MDHEN, CDR2 SYDVKM. After removal of 5 bases from V and 3 bases from J, the junction contained 5 bases not matched to a gene. The CDR3, as DNA: TGTGCCAGCAGTAACAGGGGGCGAGACTACGAGCAGTACTTC. This sequence encodes CASSNRGRDYEQYF.